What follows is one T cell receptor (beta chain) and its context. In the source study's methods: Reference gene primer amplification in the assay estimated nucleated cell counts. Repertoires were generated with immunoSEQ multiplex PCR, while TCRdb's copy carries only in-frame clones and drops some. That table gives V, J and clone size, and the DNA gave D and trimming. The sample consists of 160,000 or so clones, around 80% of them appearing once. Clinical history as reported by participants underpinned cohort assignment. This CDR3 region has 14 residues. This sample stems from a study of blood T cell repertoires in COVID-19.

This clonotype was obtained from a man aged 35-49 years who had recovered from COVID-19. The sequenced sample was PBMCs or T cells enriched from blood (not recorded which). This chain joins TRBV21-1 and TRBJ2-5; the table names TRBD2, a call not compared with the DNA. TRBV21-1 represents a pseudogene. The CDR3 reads CASSRPEGQETQYF. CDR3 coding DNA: TGTGCCAGCAGCCGGCCGGAGGGGCAAGAGACCCAGTACTTC.